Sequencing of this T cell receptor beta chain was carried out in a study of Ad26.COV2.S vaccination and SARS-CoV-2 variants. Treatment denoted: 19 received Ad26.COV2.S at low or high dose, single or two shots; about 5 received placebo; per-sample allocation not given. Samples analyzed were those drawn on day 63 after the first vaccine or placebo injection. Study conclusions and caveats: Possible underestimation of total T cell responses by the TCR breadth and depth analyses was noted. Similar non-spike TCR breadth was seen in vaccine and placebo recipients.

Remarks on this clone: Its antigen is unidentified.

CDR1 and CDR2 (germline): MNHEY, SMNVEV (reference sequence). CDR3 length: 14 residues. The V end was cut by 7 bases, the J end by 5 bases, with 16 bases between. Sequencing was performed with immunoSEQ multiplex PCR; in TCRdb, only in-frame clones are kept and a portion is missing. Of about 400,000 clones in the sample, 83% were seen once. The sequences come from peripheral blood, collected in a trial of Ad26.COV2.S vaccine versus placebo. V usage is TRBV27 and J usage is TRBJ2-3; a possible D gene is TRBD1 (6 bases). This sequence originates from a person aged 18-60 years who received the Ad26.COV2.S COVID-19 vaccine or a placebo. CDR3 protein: CASTKGQLEDTQYF. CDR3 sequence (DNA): TGTGCCAGCACCAAAGGACAGTTAGAAGATACGCAGTATTTT.